This note documents a single T cell receptor (beta chain) sequence. Its specificity is unknown. The CDR3 sequence is 15 residues long. In germline, CDR1 is SEHNR, CDR2 FQNEAQ (reference sequence). Between the trimmed V and J ends, which lost 2 bases and 6 bases, there was a span of 16 bases. The data were obtained in a study of cytomegalovirus exposure and HLA in healthy donors. The study, taken as a whole, reports: According to the study, approximately 150 TCR beta chains were cytomegalovirus-associated.

PCR used 60 Vbeta primers and 13 Jbeta primers. Libraries were prepared by immunoSEQ multiplex PCR; TCRdb keeps only in-frame clonotypes and omits some of them. Of about 150,000 clones detected, around 79% appear once; the ten largest clones hold 5% to 6.5%. Participants comprised healthy donors of bone marrow. V and J are TRBV7-9 and TRBJ1-1; D not certain. The receptor was isolated from a man over 45 in good health and CMV-seropositive. The material sequenced was PBMCs. This CDR3 reads CASSLRGSEDSEAFF. In DNA, the CDR3 is TGTGCCAGCAGCTTACGAGGATCTGAGGACTCTGAAGCTTTCTTT.